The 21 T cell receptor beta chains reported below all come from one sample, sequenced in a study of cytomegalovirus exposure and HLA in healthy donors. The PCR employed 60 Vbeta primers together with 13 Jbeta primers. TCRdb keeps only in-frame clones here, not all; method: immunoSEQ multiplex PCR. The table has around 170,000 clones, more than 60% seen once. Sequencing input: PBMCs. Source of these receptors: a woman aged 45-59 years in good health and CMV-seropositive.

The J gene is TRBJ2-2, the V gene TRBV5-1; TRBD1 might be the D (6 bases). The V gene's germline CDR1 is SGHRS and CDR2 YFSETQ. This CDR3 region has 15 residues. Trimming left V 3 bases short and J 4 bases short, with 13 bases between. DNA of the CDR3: TGCGCCAGCAGCTCGGTACCACAGGGCACCGGGGAGCTGTTTTTT. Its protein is CASSSVPQGTGELFF. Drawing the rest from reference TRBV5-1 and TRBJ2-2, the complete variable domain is KAGVTQTPRYLIKTRGQQVTLSCSPISGHRSVSWYQQTPGQGLQFLFEYFSETQRNKGNFPGRFSGRQFSNSRSEMNVSTLELGDSALYLCASSSVPQGTGELFFGEGSRLTVL.

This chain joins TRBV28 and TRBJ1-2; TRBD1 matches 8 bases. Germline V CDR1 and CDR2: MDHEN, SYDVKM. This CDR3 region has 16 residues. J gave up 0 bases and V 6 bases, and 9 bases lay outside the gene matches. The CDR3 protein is CASSRGQGRANYGYTF. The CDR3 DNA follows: TGTGCCAGCAGCCGCGGACAGGGAAGGGCTAACTATGGCTACACCTTC.

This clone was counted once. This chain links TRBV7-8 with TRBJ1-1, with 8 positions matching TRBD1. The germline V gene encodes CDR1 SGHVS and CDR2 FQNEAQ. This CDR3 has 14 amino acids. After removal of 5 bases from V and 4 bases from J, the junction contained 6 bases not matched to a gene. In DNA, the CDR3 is TGTGCCAGCAGCCAGGGACAGGAAGTCACTGAAGCTTTCTTT. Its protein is CASSQGQEVTEAFF. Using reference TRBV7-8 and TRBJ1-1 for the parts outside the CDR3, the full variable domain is GAGVSQSPRYKVAKRGQDVALRCDPISGHVSLFWYQQALGQGPEFLTYFQNEAQLDKSGLPSDRFFAERPEGSVSTLKIQRTQQEDSAVYLCASSQGQEVTEAFFGQGTRLTVV.

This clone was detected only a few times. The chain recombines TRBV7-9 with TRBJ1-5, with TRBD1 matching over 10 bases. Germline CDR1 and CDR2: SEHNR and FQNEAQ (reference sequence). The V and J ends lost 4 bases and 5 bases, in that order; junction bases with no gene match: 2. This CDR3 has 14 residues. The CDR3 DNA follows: TGTGCCAGCAGCTGGGACAGGGGCGATCAGCCCCAGCATTTT. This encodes CASSWDRGDQPQHF.

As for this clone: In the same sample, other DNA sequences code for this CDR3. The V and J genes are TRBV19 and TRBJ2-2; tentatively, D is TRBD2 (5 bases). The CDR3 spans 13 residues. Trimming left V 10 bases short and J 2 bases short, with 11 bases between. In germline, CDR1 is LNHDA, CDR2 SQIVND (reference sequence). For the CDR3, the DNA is TGTGCCACCCGACGGGGTAACACCGGGGAGCTGTTTTTT. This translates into CATRRGNTGELFF.

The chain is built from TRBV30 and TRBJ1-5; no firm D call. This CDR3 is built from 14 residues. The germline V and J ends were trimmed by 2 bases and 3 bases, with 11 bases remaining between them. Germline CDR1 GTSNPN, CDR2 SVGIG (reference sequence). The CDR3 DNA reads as TGTGCCTGGAGTTCCGGGAGCTACAATCAGCCCCAGCATTTT. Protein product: CAWSSGSYNQPQHF.

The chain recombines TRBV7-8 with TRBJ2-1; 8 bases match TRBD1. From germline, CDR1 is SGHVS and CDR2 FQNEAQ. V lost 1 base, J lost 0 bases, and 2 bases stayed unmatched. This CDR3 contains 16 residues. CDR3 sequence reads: CASSLGTGSSYNEQFF. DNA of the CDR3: TGTGCCAGCAGCTTAGGGACAGGGAGCTCCTACAATGAGCAGTTCTTC.

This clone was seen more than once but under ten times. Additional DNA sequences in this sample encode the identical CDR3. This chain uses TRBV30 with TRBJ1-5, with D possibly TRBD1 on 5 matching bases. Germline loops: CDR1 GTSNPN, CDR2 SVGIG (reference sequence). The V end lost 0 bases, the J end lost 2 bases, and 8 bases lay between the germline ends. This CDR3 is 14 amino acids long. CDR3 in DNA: TGTGCCTGGAGTGTTGGAGGGGGCAATCAGCCCCAGCATTTT. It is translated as CAWSVGGGNQPQHF. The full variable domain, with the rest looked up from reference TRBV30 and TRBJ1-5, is SQTIHQWPATLVQPVGSPLSLECTVEGTSNPNLYWYRQAAGRGLQLLFYSVGIGQISSEVPQNLSASRPQDRQFILSSKKLLLSDSGFYLCAWSVGGGNQPQHFGDGTRLSIL.

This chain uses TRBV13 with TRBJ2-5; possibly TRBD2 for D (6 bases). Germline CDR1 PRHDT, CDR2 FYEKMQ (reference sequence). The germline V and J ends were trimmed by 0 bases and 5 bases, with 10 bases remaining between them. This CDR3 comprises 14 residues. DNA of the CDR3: TGTGCCAGCAGCTTAGGCGTAAGCGGGGAGACCCAGTACTTC. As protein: CASSLGVSGETQYF.

CDR3 nucleotides: TGTGCCAGCAGCCGTCGACAGGGGTCGGGAGAAAAACTGTTTTTT. This gives the protein CASSRRQGSGEKLFF. The chain carries TRBV7-2 and TRBJ1-4; 8 nucleotides align to TRBD1. Germline V gene sequence: CDR1 SGHTA, CDR2 FQGNSA. With 5 bases clipped from V and 8 bases from J, the junction kept 10 bases outside the gene matches. The CDR3 loop spans 15 amino acids.

The CDR3 DNA is TGTGCCTGGACAGGGGACCGATACTATGGCTACACCTTC. Its protein is CAWTGDRYYGYTF. V is TRBV30 and J is TRBJ1-2; D may be TRBD1 (6 bases). Germline-derived CDR1 and CDR2 are GTSNPN and SVGIG (reference sequence). V was pared by 4 bases and J by 3 bases, with 12 bases between. The length of the CDR3 is 13 residues. Full variable domain (remainder filled in from reference TRBV30 and TRBJ1-2): SQTIHQWPATLVQPVGSPLSLECTVEGTSNPNLYWYRQAAGRGLQLLFYSVGIGQISSEVPQNLSASRPQDRQFILSSKKLLLSDSGFYLCAWTGDRYYGYTFGSGTRLTVV.

CDR3 nucleotide sequence: TGTGCCAGCAGCTTAATGGGAATGGACTCGGTCGAAGCTTTCTTT. This translates into CASSLMGMDSVEAFF. The J gene is TRBJ1-1, the V gene TRBV7-2; no reliable D call. Per the germline V gene, CDR1 is SGHTA and CDR2 is FQGNSA. Trimming took 2 bases from V and 8 from J, leaving 18 bases between them. The CDR3 extends over 15 amino acids.

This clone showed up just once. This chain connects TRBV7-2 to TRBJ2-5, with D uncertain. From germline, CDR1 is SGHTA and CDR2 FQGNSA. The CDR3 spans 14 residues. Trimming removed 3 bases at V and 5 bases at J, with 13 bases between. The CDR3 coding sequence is TGTGCCAGCAGCTTCAACGGCTTCGGGGAGACCCAGTACTTC. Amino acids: CASSFNGFGETQYF.

In DNA, the CDR3 is TGTGCCAGCAGCTTAGTGTCGGGAGCCTACAATGAGCAGTTCTTC. It is translated as CASSLVSGAYNEQFF. The genes are TRBV7-9 and TRBJ2-1; possibly TRBD2 for D (6 bases). Between the trimmed V and J ends, which lost 1 base and 2 bases, there was a span of 9 bases. Germline CDR1 is SEHNR and CDR2 is FQNEAQ (reference sequence). CDR3 length equals 15 residues.

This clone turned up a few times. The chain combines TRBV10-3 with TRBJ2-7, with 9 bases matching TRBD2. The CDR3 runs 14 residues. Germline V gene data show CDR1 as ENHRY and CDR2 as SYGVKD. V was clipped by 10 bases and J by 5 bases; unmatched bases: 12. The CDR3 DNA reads TGTGCCAGCGCTGCTAGCGGGGTGGGAAACGAGCAGTACTTC. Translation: CASAASGVGNEQYF.

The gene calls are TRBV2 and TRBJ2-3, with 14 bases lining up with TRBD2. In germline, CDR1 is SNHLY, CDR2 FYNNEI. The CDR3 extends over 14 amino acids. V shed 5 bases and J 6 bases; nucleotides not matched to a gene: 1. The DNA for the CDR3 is TGTGCCAGCAGTTGGACTAGCGGGGGGGATACGCAGTATTTT. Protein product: CASSWTSGGDTQYF.

The CDR3 sequence: CASSPTSGRGADTQYF. CDR3 coding DNA: TGTGCCAGCAGCCCGACTAGCGGGAGGGGAGCAGATACGCAGTATTTT. This sequence joins TRBV5-4 and TRBJ2-3; 14 nucleotides match TRBD2. V lost 4 bases to trimming and J lost 4 bases; unmatched junction nucleotides: 5. CDR1 and CDR2 (germline): SGHNT, YYREEE (reference sequence). This CDR3 is 16 amino acids long.

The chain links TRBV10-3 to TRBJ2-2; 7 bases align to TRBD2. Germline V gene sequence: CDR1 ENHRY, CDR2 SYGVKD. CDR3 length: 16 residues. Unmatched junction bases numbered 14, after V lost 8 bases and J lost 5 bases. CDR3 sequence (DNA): TGTGCCATCGCCGAACCCACTAGCGCGAGGACCGGGGAGCTGTTTTTT. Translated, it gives CAIAEPTSARTGELFF.

The CDR3 region has the DNA TGTGCCAGCAGTTACTCTGGGGGAGGTAGCTCCTACGAGCAGTACTTC. Translating it yields CASSYSGGGSSYEQYF. The genes are TRBV6-5 and TRBJ2-7, with a possible D match to TRBD2 (6 bases). The V gene lost 0 bases and the J gene lost 0 bases, with 12 bases spanning the gap. In germline, CDR1 is MNHEY, CDR2 SVGAGI. The CDR3 runs to 16 residues.

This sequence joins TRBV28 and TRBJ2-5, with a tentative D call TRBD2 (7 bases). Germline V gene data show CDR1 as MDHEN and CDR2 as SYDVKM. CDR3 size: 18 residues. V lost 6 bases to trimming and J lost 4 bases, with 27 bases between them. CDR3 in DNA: TGTGCCAGCAGCGACGGAGAATGGGGGGGCTGGGGGCGAGAGACCCAGTACTTC. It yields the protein CASSDGEWGGWGRETQYF.

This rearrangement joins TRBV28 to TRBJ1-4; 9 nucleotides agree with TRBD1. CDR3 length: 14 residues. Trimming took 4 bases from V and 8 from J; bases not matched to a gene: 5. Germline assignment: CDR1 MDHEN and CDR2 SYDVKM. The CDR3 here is CASSSPTGGEKLFF. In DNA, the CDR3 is TGTGCCAGCAGTTCCCCGACAGGGGGAGAAAAACTGTTTTTT. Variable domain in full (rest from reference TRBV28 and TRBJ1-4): DVKVTQSSRYLVKRTGEKVFLECVQDMDHENMFWYRQDPGLGLRLIYFSYDVKMKEKGDIPEGYSVSREKKERFSLILESASTNQTSMYLCASSSPTGGEKLFFGSGTQLSVL.